The sequence of this TCR beta chain was determined in a study of cytomegalovirus exposure and HLA in healthy donors. Across the study: An analysis done earlier identified 90 million to 120 million unique TCR beta sequences from about 179 million T cells. Genetic ancestry analysis placed around four fifths of the 398 donors that were genotyped in the Caucasian-associated cluster. Whole-study findings and limits: A later analysis associated roughly 15,000 TCR beta sequences with HLA alleles at a 0.05 false discovery rate. Rarity characterized most TCR sequences, yet some public TCRs appeared in many donors.

Amplification used 60 Vbeta primers and 13 Jbeta primers. Method: immunoSEQ multiplex PCR; TCRdb's copy keeps in-frame clones and lacks some. This sample has some 100,000 clones, with roughly four fifths found just once. Comments on this clone: Its antigen is undetermined. This sample also contains other DNA sequences that code for the same CDR3.

Germline CDR1 and CDR2: SGHAT and FQNNGV. CDR3 size: 13 residues. The ends were cut back, 2 bases at V and 0 bases at J, with 5 bases in the middle. V and J are TRBV11-2 and TRBJ2-7, with D perhaps matching TRBD1 (5 bases). This clonotype was obtained from a man aged 45-65 years in good health and CMV-seropositive. Sequences were obtained from PBMCs. The CDR3 nucleotides read TGTGCCAGCAGCTTACAGGGCTCCTACGAGCAGTACTTC. Protein sequence: CASSLQGSYEQYF.